This T cell receptor (beta chain) was retrieved from a study of pediatric ulcerative colitis. On this clone itself: The target antigen is unknown.

Method: immunoSEQ multiplex PCR; TCRdb's copy keeps in-frame clones and lacks some. Here the sample spans around 65,000 clones, 77% being singletons. From germline, CDR1 is MNHNS and CDR2 SASEGT. This CDR3 contains 13 residues. V was clipped by 6 bases and J by 3 bases, with 12 bases between them. Regarding the study as a whole: All ulcerative colitis patients, but no controls, carried two rectal clonotypes. Blood-rectal clonal overlap within each person was significantly higher in ulcerative colitis patients than controls.

This clonotype was obtained from a boy aged 5-17 years with moderate ulcerative colitis. This chain joins TRBV6-1 and TRBJ2-7, with D possibly being TRBD2 (6 bases). The sequenced material came from blood. The CDR3 bases are TGTGCCAGCAGATTAGCGGAGATCTACGAGCAGTACTTC. This gives the protein CASRLAEIYEQYF.